A few counts support the clone carrying this T cell receptor (beta chain). The V and J ends lost 5 bases and 3 bases respectively, with 20 bases between them. The CDR3 covers 17 residues. The germline V gene has CDR1 SGHTA and CDR2 FQGNSA. This sample was included in a study of T cells after yellow fever vaccination. A single record per CDR3 protein comes from TCRdb applying MiXCR to the 5' RACE reads. Of about 430,000 distinct CDR3 sequences in the sample, around a sixth were seen once. The V gene is TRBV7-2, the J gene TRBJ2-1; TRBD2 is a possible D gene (6 bases). The clonotype was recovered from a man between 18 and 35 years old who received the YFV17D yellow fever vaccine. Sequencing used PBMCs, obtained before the yellow fever booster vaccination. The CDR3 bases are TGTGCCAGCAGCCCAGACCAGGGACTTTCCTACTACAATGAGCAGTTCTTC. Encoded protein: CASSPDQGLSYYNEQFF.